This TCR beta chain is from a study of shared clonotypes between healthy human individuals. As for the study in general: Every donor yielded three CD4 naive, three CD4 memory, two CD8 naive and one CD8 memory plate. Study results and caveats: Memory subsets had estimated richness that was generally smaller than that of naive subsets. For naive CD4 cells, roughly 5.5% of clonotypes were shared across a few donors.

Authors' methods: Filtering differed for immunoSEQ, which gave only junction sequences without quality scores. TCRdb keeps only in-frame clones here, not all; method: immunoSEQ multiplex PCR. V and J calls and clone size are copied from that table; D and trimming were computed from the DNA. The sample holds millions of clones, 85% to 95% seen once. This clone has a single count. What it recognizes is unknown. Terminally differentiated effector memory CD45RA+ cells were left out of the naive CD8 fraction, which was CD45RO-negative and positively selected for CCR7. The CDR3 has 18 amino acids. Germline loops: CDR1 SEHNR, CDR2 FQNEAQ (reference sequence). V was clipped by 3 bases and J by 2 bases; unmatched bases: 9.

This chain uses TRBV7-9 with TRBJ2-2; 10 nucleotides match TRBD1. This receptor was identified in a man aged 18 to 30 in good health. Some clones in this sample may be carry-over from other donors' samples. Material: naive CD8+ T cells from PBMCs. This chain's CDR3 is CASSFGTGARGNTGELFF. DNA for the CDR3: TGTGCCAGCAGCTTCGGGACAGGGGCCAGGGGAAACACCGGGGAGCTGTTTTTT.